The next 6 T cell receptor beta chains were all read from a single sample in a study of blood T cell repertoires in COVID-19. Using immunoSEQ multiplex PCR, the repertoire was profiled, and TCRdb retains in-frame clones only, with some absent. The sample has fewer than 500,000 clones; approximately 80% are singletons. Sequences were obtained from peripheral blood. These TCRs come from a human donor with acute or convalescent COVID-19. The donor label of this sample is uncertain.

CDR3 bases: TGTGCCAGCAGCCAGGGACAGGGGGCGAAGACCCAGTACTTC. Translation gives CASSQGQGAKTQYF. The chain is built from TRBV3-1 (or the pseudogene TRBV3-2) and TRBJ2-5; TRBD1 aligns across 12 bases. The CDR3 runs to 14 residues. Germline lookup yields CDR1 LGHDT and CDR2 YNNKEL (reference sequence). With V trimmed by 3 bases and J by 6 bases, 2 bases remained unmatched.

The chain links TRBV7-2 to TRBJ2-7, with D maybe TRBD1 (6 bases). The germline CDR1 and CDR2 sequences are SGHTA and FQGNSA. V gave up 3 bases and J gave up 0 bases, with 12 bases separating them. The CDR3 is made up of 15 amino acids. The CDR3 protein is CASSLQQGLSYEQYF. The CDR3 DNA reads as TGTGCCAGCAGCTTGCAACAGGGCCTCTCCTACGAGCAGTACTTC.

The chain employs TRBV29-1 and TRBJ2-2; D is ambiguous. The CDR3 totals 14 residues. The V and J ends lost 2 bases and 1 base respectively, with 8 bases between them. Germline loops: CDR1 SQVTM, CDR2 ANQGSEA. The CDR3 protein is CSVEHSLNTGELFF. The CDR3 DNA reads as TGCAGCGTTGAACACAGCTTGAACACCGGGGAGCTGTTTTTT.

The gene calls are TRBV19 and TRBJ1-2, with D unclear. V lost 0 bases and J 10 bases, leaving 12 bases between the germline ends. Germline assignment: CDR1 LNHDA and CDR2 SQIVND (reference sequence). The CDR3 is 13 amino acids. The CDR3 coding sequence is TGTGCCAGTAGTATAGAATTGGCAGGATCCTACACCTTC. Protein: CASSIELAGSYTF. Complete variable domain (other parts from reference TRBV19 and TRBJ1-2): DGGITQSPKYLFRKEGQNVTLSCEQNLNHDAMYWYRQDPGQGLRLIYYSQIVNDFQKGDIAEGYSVSREKKESFPLTVTSAQKNPTAFYLCASSIELAGSYTFGSGTRLTVV.

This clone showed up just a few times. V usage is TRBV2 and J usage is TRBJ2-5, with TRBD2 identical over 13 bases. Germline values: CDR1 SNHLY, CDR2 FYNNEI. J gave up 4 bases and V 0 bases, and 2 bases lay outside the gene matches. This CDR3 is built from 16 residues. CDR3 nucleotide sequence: TGTGCCAGCAGTGAAGCGCGACTAGCGGGAGGAGAGACCCAGTACTTC. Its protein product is CASSEARLAGGETQYF.

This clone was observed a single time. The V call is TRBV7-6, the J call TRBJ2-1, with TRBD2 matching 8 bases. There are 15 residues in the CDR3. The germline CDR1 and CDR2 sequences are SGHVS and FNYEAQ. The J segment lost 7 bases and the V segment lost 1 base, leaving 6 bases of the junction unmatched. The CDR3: CASSLVRGGVNEQFF. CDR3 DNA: TGTGCCAGCAGCTTAGTCCGGGGGGGAGTTAATGAGCAGTTCTTC. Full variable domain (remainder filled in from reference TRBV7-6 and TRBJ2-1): GAGVSQSPRYKVTKRGQDVALRCDPISGHVSLYWYRQALGQGPEFLTYFNYEAQQDKSGLPNDRFSAERPEGSISTLTIQRTEQRDSAMYRCASSLVRGGVNEQFFGPGTRLTVL.